The 23 T cell receptor beta chains presented below share a single source sample, sequenced in a study of molecular identifiers for immune sequencing clone quantification (dated by TCRdb to the late 2010s). Receptor libraries were prepared by PCR. Sequencing took place on an Illumina HiSeq 4000. The public reads were quality trimmed at Q25 with fastp and then assembled into clones with MiXCR by TCRdb, keeping productive beta chains. Rows with one shared CDR3 protein collapse into an entry with the most common genes and DNA. The table for this sample lists under 85,000 distinct CDR3 sequences; under 20% of them were counted only once. Together, the top ten hold 1.3% to 1.5% of the sample. The source material was naive CD8+ T cells from blood, with Jurkat cell RNA spiked in. Read against the paper, the sample's cell subset or site label means: FACS-sorted CD8+CD4-CCR7+CD45RA+ naive T cells. The receptors shown here come from a human donor in good health. Some libraries in this study had Jurkat cell RNA spiked in.

This clonotype was detected ten times or more. The gene calls are TRBV19 and TRBJ2-1; 12 positions agree with TRBD2. From germline, CDR1 is LNHDA and CDR2 SQIVND (reference sequence). The V segment lost 1 base and the J segment 0 bases; nucleotides outside the gene matches: 7. CDR3 length: 19 amino acids. The CDR3 region is CASSIVRTSGKSSYNEQFF. Here the CDR3 DNA reads TGTGCCAGTAGTATAGTTAGGACTAGCGGGAAAAGCTCCTACAATGAGCAGTTCTTC.

At least ten counts were recorded for this clonotype. The V and J genes are TRBV7-2 and TRBJ2-7; 10 nucleotides agree with TRBD2. Per the germline V gene, CDR1 is SGHTA and CDR2 is FQGNSA. V lost 5 bases to trimming and J lost 2 bases; unmatched junction nucleotides: 6. This CDR3 contains 15 residues. CDR3 coding DNA: TGTGCCAGCAGCCCCCTACTAGCGGGACCCTACGAGCAGTACTTC. It yields the protein CASSPLLAGPYEQYF. Combining the CDR3 with reference TRBV7-2 and TRBJ2-7 gives the whole variable domain GAGVSQSPSNKVTEKGKDVELRCDPISGHTALYWYRQSLGQGLEFLIYFQGNSAPDKSGLPSDRFSAERTGGSVSTLTIQRTQQEDSAVYLCASSPLLAGPYEQYFGPGTRLTVT.

As to this clonotype: A much larger clone lies a single base off, so this may be a read error. The CDR3 reads CAGSLIGTPYEQYF. The DNA of the CDR3 is TGTGCCGGCAGTTTAATCGGGACACCATACGAGCAGTACTTC. The chain carries TRBV27 and TRBJ2-7; a weak D match, TRBD1 (6 bases). Per germline, CDR1 MNHEY and CDR2 SMNVEV (reference sequence). The CDR3 runs 14 residues.

Details on this clonotype: A much larger clone differs from this one at a single base, so this may be a read error. The V call is TRBV20-1, the J call TRBJ1-3, with D possibly matching TRBD1 (6 bases). This CDR3 is 14 amino acids long. Germline loops: CDR1 DFQATT, CDR2 SNEGSKA (reference sequence). The V gene lost 4 bases and the J gene lost 0 bases, with 10 bases spanning the gap. Here the CDR3 reads CSAMDSNSGNTIYF. The CDR3 DNA reads as TGCAGTGCTATGGACAGCAACTCTGGAAACACCATATATTTT.

The chain couples TRBV28 to TRBJ2-1; D gene ambiguous. The CDR3 length is 15 residues. The germline gives CDR1 MDHEN, CDR2 SYDVKM. Trimming cost V 1 base and J 8 bases, with 15 bases left between them. CDR3 region: CASSLLVGKGDEQFF. The CDR3 DNA reads TGTGCCAGCAGTTTATTGGTCGGAAAGGGCGATGAGCAGTTCTTC.

This clonotype occurred a few times. The gene calls are TRBV29-1 and TRBJ2-1; D might be TRBD1 (5 bases). V was pared by 7 bases and J by 4 bases, with 14 bases between. From germline, CDR1 is SQVTM and CDR2 ANQGSEA. The CDR3 sequence is 13 residues long. CDR3 nucleotide sequence: TGCAGCGCCCATGGGGCAGATTACAATGAGCAGTTCTTC. It is translated as CSAHGADYNEQFF.

This clonotype showed up many times. The V gene is TRBV24-1, the J gene TRBJ2-7; 8 bases are a match to TRBD2. CDR3 length equals 15 residues. The germline V gene has CDR1 KGHDR and CDR2 SFDVKD. The V gene end was trimmed by 6 bases and the J gene end by 5 bases; junction bases not matched to a gene: 11. The CDR3 loop reads CATSHSGTSSNEQYF. The DNA of the CDR3 is TGTGCCACCAGTCACTCCGGGACTAGTAGTAACGAGCAGTACTTC.

In this sample, this clonotype turned up many times. This sequence joins TRBV11-3 and TRBJ2-1; D possibly corresponds to TRBD2 (6 bases). The ends were cut back, 1 base at V and 8 bases at J, with 9 bases in the middle. This CDR3 contains 13 residues. Per the germline V gene, CDR1 is SGHNT and CDR2 is YENEEA. CDR3 protein: CASSLAAGDEQFF. The CDR3 DNA is TGTGCCAGCAGCTTAGCAGCGGGCGATGAGCAGTTCTTC. The full variable domain, completed using reference TRBV11-3 and TRBJ2-1, is EAGVVQSPRYKIIEKKQPVAFWCNPISGHNTLYWYLQNLGQGPELLIRYENEEAVDDSQLPKDRFSAERLKGVDSTLKIQPAELGDSAVYLCASSLAAGDEQFFGPGTRLTVL.

The sample holds many counts of this clonotype. J is TRBJ1-1 and V is TRBV7-9, with 7 nucleotides matching TRBD1. Looked up from germline, CDR1 is SEHNR and CDR2 is FQNEAQ (reference sequence). CDR3 length: 13 residues. Germline trimming cut 5 bases from V and 4 bases from J; bases unmatched to any gene: 4. The CDR3 protein is CASSRPGGTEAFF. The CDR3 DNA is TGTGCCAGCAGCCGTCCAGGGGGCACTGAAGCTTTCTTT.

This clonotype was observed at least ten times. The chain recombines TRBV19 with TRBJ2-1; no firm D call. CDR3 length equals 16 residues. The germline V gene has CDR1 LNHDA and CDR2 SQIVND (reference sequence). The V end was cut by 4 bases, the J end by 8 bases, with 21 bases between. CDR3 loop: CASSTALGSDGDEQFF. Written as DNA, the CDR3 is TGTGCCAGTAGTACGGCTTTGGGCAGCGATGGGGATGAGCAGTTCTTC. The full variable domain, rest sourced from reference TRBV19 and TRBJ2-1, is DGGITQSPKYLFRKEGQNVTLSCEQNLNHDAMYWYRQDPGQGLRLIYYSQIVNDFQKGDIAEGYSVSREKKESFPLTVTSAQKNPTAFYLCASSTALGSDGDEQFFGPGTRLTVL.

Ten or more counts support this clonotype. V and J are TRBV2 and TRBJ2-7; 9 bases map to TRBD2. Germline V gene sequence: CDR1 SNHLY, CDR2 FYNNEI. J lost 1 base, V lost 4 bases, and 2 bases had no gene match. CDR3 length: 14 amino acids. The CDR3 region is CASSVTSGSYEQYF. In nucleotides, the CDR3 is TGTGCCAGCAGTGTCACTAGCGGGTCCTACGAGCAGTACTTC.

This clonotype was observed a handful of times. This chain joins TRBV9 and TRBJ2-7; no clear D. The length of the CDR3 is 14 residues. Per the germline V gene, CDR1 is SGDLS and CDR2 is YYNGEE. Trimming shortened V by 9 bases and J by 1 base, and 17 bases separated the two germline ends. CDR3 sequence reads: CAIRRSGTSYEQYF. The CDR3 nucleotides are TGTGCCATTCGCAGGAGTGGTACATCCTACGAGCAGTACTTC.

This clonotype was recorded at least ten times. The genes are TRBV19 and TRBJ2-3; D remains unclear. The CDR3 contains 13 residues. CDR1 LNHDA and CDR2 SQIVND come from the germline V gene (reference sequence). V was pared by 5 bases and J by 5 bases, with 11 bases between. The CDR3 is CASSSLARDTQYF. CDR3 sequence (DNA): TGTGCCAGTAGTTCTTTGGCGCGAGATACGCAGTATTTT.

This clonotype came up a few times. The chain carries TRBV29-1 and TRBJ2-7; no clear D. V was cut by 4 bases and J by 0 bases, with 10 bases left in between. This CDR3 has 13 amino acids. Germline CDR1 SQVTM, CDR2 ANQGSEA. The CDR3 here is CSVVTASSYEQYF. The CDR3 DNA sequence: TGCAGCGTTGTAACGGCGAGCTCCTACGAGCAGTACTTC.

Details on this clonotype: This may be a read error, as it is one base from a much larger clone. The chain recombines TRBV27 with TRBJ2-1; TRBD2 agrees at 11 bases. The CDR3 consists of 16 residues. The germline V gene encodes CDR1 MNHEY and CDR2 SMNVEV (reference sequence). The CDR3: CTSSLLAGESSGEQFF. The CDR3 coding sequence is TGTACCAGCAGCCTACTAGCGGGAGAGTCTTCCGGTGAGCAGTTCTTC.

This clonotype was observed a few times. V and J are TRBV2 and TRBJ1-1; TRBD1 matches 7 bases. Germline V gene lookup returns CDR1 SNHLY and CDR2 FYNNEI. CDR3 length equals 14 residues. The V and J ends lost 10 bases and 4 bases, in that order; junction bases with no gene match: 12. CDR3 coding DNA: TGTGCCACCCAAGACAGGGAGGGGGGCACTGAAGCTTTCTTT. Its protein product is CATQDREGGTEAFF.

The V call is TRBV15, the J call TRBJ2-1; tentatively, D is TRBD2 (6 bases). V shed 4 bases and J shed 0 bases, with 16 bases lying between them. Germline V gene lookup returns CDR1 LNHNV and CDR2 YYDKDF (reference sequence). The CDR3 totals 17 residues. As DNA, the CDR3 is TGTGCCACCAGCACCCTAGCGCGCCTTAGCTCCTACAATGAGCAGTTCTTC. Amino acid sequence: CATSTLARLSSYNEQFF. Together with reference TRBV15 and TRBJ2-1, the CDR3 gives the full variable domain: DAMVIQNPRYQVTQFGKPVTLSCSQTLNHNVMYWYQQKSSQAPKLLFHYYDKDFNNEADTPDNFQSRRPNTSFCFLDIRSPGLGDTAMYLCATSTLARLSSYNEQFFGPGTRLTVL.

This rearrangement joins TRBV12-3 or TRBV12-4 to TRBJ2-3; D perhaps matches TRBD2 (5 bases). Trimming left V 3 bases short and J 1 base short, with 8 bases between. The CDR3 contains 14 residues. This CDR3 reads CASSFDSGTDTQYF. CDR3 DNA sequence: TGTGCCAGCAGTTTTGATAGCGGCACAGATACGCAGTATTTT.

The rearrangement joins TRBV5-1 to TRBJ1-1; weak D call: TRBD1 (6 bases). From germline, CDR1 is SGHRS and CDR2 YFSETQ. Trimming stripped 3 bases from V and 3 bases from J, with 9 bases between. The CDR3 has 13 amino acids. CDR3 sequence reads: CASSSQGYTEAFF. The CDR3 nucleotides read TGCGCCAGCAGCTCCCAGGGGTACACTGAAGCTTTCTTT.

The chain joins TRBV30 to TRBJ1-1; the D gene is possibly TRBD1 (5 bases). The CDR3 covers 11 residues. Germline lookup yields CDR1 GTSNPN and CDR2 SVGIG (reference sequence). Deletions cut 8 bases from V and 5 bases from J, with 12 bases between. The DNA of the CDR3 is TGTGCCAGGGACGCAGGGACTGAAGCTTTCTTT. Translated: CARDAGTEAFF.

This clonotype was seen many times. The chain links TRBV3-1 to TRBJ1-4, with D maybe TRBD1 (6 bases). The CDR3 spans 15 residues. Deletions cut 4 bases from V and 4 bases from J, with 13 bases between. CDR1 and CDR2 from the germline V gene are LGHDT and YNNKEL (reference sequence). The CDR3 sequence is CASSPGGQYNEKLFF. The CDR3 bases are TGTGCCAGCAGCCCGGGGGGGCAGTATAATGAAAAACTGTTTTTT.

This clonotype was seen only a few times. The J gene is TRBJ2-1, the V gene TRBV27, with 14 bases fitting TRBD2. V was pared by 2 bases and J by 6 bases, with 0 bases of the junction left unmatched. The CDR3 loop spans 15 amino acids. In germline, CDR1 is MNHEY, CDR2 SMNVEV (reference sequence). Here the CDR3 reads CASSLGTSGGNEQFF. CDR3 DNA: TGTGCCAGCAGTTTAGGGACTAGCGGGGGCAATGAGCAGTTCTTC.

This clonotype has just a few counts. The chain recombines TRBV4-1 with TRBJ2-1; either TRBD1 or TRBD2 may supply D (7 bases each). CDR3 length: 16 residues. The germline gives CDR1 MGHRA, CDR2 YSYEKL. V dropped 2 bases and J dropped 4 bases, with 15 bases sitting between them. The CDR3 region is CASSQFQGGPYNEQFF. Written as DNA, the CDR3 is TGCGCCAGCAGCCAATTTCAGGGGGGGCCTTACAATGAGCAGTTCTTC.